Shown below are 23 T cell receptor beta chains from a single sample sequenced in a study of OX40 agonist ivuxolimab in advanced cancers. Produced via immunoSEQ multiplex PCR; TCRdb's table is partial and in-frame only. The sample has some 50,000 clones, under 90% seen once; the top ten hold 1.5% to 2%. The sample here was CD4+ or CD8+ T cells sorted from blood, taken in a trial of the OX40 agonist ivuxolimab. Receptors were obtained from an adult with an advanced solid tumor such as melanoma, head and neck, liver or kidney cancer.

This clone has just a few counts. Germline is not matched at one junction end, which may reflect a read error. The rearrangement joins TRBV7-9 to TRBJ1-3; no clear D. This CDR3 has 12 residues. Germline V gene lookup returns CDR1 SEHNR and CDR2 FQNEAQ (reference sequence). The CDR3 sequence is CASSQDLVAADF. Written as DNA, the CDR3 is TGTGCCAGCAGCCAAGACCTAGTTGCGGCGGATTTT. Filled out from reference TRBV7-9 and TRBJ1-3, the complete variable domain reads DTGVSQNPRHKITKRGQNVTFRCDPISEHNRLYWYRQTLGQGPEFLTYFQNEAQLEKSRLLSDRFSAERPKGSFSTLEIQRTEQGDSAMYLCASSQDLVAADFGEGSWLTVV.

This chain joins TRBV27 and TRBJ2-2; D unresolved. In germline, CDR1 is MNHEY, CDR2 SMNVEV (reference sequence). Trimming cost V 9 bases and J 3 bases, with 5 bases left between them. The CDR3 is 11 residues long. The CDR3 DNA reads TGTGCCAGTCAATACACCGGGGAGCTGTTTTTT. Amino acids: CASQYTGELFF.

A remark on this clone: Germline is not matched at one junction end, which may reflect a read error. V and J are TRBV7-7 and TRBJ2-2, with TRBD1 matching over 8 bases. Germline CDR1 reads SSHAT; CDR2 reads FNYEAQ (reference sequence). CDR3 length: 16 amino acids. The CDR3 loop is CASSSATGDHTGELFF. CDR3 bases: TGTGCTAGCAGCTCCGCGACAGGGGATCACACCGGGGAGCTGTTTTTT. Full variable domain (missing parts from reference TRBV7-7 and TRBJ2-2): GAGVSQSPRYKVTKRGQDVTLRCDPISSHATLYWYQQALGQGPEFLTYFNYEAQPDKSGLPSDRFSAERPEGSISTLTIQRTEQRDSAMYRCASSSATGDHTGELFFGEGSRLTVL.

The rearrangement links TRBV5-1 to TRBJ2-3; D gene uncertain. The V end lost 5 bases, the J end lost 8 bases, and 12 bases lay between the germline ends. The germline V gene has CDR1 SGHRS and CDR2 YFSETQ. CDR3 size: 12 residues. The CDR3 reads CASRPIPGTQYF. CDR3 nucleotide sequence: TGCGCCAGCAGACCCATCCCTGGTACGCAGTATTTT.

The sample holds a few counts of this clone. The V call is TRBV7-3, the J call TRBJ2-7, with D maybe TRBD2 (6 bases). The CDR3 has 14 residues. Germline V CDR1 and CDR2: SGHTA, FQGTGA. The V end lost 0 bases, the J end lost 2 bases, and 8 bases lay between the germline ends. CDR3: CASSLTSGAYEQYF. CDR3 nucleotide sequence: TGTGCCAGCAGCTTAACGTCGGGGGCCTACGAGCAGTACTTC.

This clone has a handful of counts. The CDR3 loop is CASSMPGGGAMGEQFF. In nucleotides, the CDR3 is TGTGCCAGTAGTATGCCCGGAGGGGGCGCGATGGGTGAGCAGTTCTTC. The V and J genes are TRBV19 and TRBJ2-1; D possibly corresponds to TRBD1 (7 bases). Trimming removed 3 bases from V and 9 bases from J, with 21 bases in between. The CDR3 runs 16 residues. Looked up from germline, CDR1 is LNHDA and CDR2 is SQIVND (reference sequence).

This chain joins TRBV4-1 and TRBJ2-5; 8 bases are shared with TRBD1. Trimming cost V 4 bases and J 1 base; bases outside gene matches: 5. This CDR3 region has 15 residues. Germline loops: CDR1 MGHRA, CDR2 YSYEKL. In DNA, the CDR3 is TGCGCCAGCAGCCGAGACAGGGGACCCCAAGAGACCCAGTACTTC. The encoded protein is CASSRDRGPQETQYF.

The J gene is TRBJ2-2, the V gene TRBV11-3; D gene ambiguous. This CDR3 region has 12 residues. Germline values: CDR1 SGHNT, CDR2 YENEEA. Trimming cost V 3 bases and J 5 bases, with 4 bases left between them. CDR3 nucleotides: TGTGCCAGCAGCTTGTTTACCGGGGAGCTGTTTTTT. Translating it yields CASSLFTGELFF.

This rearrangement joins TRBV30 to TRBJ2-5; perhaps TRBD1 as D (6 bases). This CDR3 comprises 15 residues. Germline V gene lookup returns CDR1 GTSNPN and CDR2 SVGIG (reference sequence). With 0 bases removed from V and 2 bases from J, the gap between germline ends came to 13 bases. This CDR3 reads CAWSVQGRGQETQYF. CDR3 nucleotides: TGTGCCTGGAGTGTACAGGGAAGGGGGCAAGAGACCCAGTACTTC.

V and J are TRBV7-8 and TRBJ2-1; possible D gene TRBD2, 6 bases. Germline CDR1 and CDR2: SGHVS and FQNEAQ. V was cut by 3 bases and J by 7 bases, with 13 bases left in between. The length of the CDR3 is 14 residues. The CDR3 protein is CASSFNGGGNEQFF. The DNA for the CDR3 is TGTGCCAGCAGCTTTAACGGGGGAGGAAATGAGCAGTTCTTC.

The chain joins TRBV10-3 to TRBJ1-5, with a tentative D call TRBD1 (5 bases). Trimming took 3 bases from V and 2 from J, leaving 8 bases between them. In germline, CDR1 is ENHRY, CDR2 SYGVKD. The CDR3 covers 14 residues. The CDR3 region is CAISEGGGNQPQHF. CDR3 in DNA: TGTGCCATCAGTGAAGGAGGGGGCAATCAGCCCCAGCATTTT.

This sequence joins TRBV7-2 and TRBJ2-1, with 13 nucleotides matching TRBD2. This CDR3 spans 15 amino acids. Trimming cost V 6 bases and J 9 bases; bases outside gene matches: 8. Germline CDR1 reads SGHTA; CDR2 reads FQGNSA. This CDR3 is CASRPGLAGQGEQFF. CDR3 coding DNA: TGTGCCAGCAGACCGGGACTAGCGGGGCAAGGTGAGCAGTTCTTC.

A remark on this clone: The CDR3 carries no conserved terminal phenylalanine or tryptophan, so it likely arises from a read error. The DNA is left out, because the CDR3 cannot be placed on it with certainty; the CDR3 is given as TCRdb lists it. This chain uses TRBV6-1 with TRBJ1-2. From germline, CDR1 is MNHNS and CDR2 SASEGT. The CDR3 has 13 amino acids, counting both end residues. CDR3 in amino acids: CASSDFGGRRGNV.

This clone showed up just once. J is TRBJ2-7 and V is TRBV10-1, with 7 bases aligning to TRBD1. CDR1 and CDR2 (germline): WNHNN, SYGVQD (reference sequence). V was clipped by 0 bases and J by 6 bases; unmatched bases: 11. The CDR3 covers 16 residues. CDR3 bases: TGCGCCAGCAGTGAGTCCCACCTTGGGGCAGGGGGCGAGCAGTACTTC. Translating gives CASSESHLGAGGEQYF.

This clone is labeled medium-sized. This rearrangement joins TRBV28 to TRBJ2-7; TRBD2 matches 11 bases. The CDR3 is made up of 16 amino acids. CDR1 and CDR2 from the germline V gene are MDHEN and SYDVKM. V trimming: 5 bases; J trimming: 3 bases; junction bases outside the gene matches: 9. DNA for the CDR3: TGTGCCAGCAGTCCTCACATCGGGACTAGCGGCTACGAGCAGTACTTC. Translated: CASSPHIGTSGYEQYF.

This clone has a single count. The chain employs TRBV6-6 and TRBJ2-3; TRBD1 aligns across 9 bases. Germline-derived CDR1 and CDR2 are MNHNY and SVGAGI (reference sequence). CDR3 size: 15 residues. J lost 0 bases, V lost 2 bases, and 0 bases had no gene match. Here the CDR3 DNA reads TGTGCCAGCAGTTACGGACAGGGGAGCACAGATACGCAGTATTTT. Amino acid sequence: CASSYGQGSTDTQYF.

CDR3 sequence (DNA): TGTGCCAGCAGCCCCCTCCCGGCTGGAAACACCATATATTTT. It codes for CASSPLPAGNTIYF. The V and J genes are TRBV6-6 and TRBJ1-3; the D is unclear. Trimming cost V 6 bases and J 2 bases, with 11 bases left between them. Per the germline V gene, CDR1 is MNHNY and CDR2 is SVGAGI (reference sequence). The CDR3 extends over 14 amino acids.

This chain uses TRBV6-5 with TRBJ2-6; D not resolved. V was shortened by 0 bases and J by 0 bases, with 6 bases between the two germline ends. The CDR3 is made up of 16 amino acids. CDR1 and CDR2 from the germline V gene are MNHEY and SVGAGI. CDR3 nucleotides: TGTGCCAGCAGTTACTCGGGGAACTCTGGGGCCAACGTCCTGACTTTC. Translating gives CASSYSGNSGANVLTF.

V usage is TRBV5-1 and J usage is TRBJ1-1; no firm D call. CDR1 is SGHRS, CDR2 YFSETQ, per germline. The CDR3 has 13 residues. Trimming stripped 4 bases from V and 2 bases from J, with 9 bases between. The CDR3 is CASSEGGNTEAFF. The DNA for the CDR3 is TGCGCCAGCAGCGAGGGCGGAAACACTGAAGCTTTCTTT.

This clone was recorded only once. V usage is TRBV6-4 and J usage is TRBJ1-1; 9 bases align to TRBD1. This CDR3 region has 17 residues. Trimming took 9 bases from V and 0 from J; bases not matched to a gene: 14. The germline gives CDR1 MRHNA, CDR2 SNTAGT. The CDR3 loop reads CARTGIEQGAMNTEAFF. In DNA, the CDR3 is TGTGCCAGGACCGGGATAGAACAGGGGGCGATGAACACTGAAGCTTTCTTT.

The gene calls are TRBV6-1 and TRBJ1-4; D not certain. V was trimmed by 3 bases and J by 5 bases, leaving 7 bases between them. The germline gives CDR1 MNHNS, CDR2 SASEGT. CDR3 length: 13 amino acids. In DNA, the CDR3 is TGTGCCAGCAGTGAGGTTTTCAATGAAAAACTGTTTTTT. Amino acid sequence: CASSEVFNEKLFF.

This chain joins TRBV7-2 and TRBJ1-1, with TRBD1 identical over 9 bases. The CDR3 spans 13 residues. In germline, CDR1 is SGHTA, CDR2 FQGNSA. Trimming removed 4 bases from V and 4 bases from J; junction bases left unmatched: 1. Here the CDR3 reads CASSWGQGTEAFF. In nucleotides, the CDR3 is TGTGCCAGCAGCTGGGGACAGGGCACTGAAGCTTTCTTT. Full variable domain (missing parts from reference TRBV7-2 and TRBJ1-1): GAGVSQSPSNKVTEKGKDVELRCDPISGHTALYWYRQSLGQGLEFLIYFQGNSAPDKSGLPSDRFSAERTGGSVSTLTIQRTQQEDSAVYLCASSWGQGTEAFFGQGTRLTVV.

The CDR3 DNA follows: TGTGCCAGCAGTGAAGCTCCAGGCGACCTACCCTACAATGAGCAGTTCTTC. As protein: CASSEAPGDLPYNEQFF. This sequence joins TRBV6-1 and TRBJ2-1, with unresolved D. There are 17 residues in the CDR3. V was cut by 0 bases and J by 2 bases, with 14 bases left in between. Germline V gene data show CDR1 as MNHNS and CDR2 as SASEGT.